A single sample gave rise to the 6 T cell receptor beta chains below, sequenced in a study of kidney transplant recipient with SARS-CoV-2 infection. TCRdb ran MiXCR on the reads and lists one entry per CDR3 protein. The sample holds 200,000 to 250,000 distinct CDR3 sequences, around 30% seen once. Sequencing was performed on a blood sample, taken at baseline and around day 120 from a kidney transplant recipient. The receptors here all came from a young adult male patient who had COVID-19 and was a kidney transplant recipient. A share of the T cells may be of graft donor origin.

This clonotype occurred many times. The V call is TRBV30, the J call TRBJ2-2; D gene ambiguous. Germline values: CDR1 GTSNPN, CDR2 SVGIG (reference sequence). Trimming pared 3 bases from V and 7 bases from J, leaving 12 bases between. The CDR3 is 13 residues long. CDR3 region: CAWRPFNFGELFF. The CDR3 nucleotides are TGTGCCTGGAGGCCATTTAATTTCGGGGAGCTGTTTTTT.

To note about this clonotype: A much larger clonotype is one base distant, so this may be a read error. The CDR3 DNA sequence: TGCACCAGCAGCTCTACAGGGGGCCAACTGTTTTTT. As protein: CTSSSTGGQLFF. This rearrangement joins TRBV5-1 to TRBJ1-4; TRBD1 matches at 9 bases. There are 12 residues in the CDR3. CDR1 is SGHRS and CDR2 is YFSETQ in the germline V gene.

This clonotype showed up many times. The genes are TRBV5-1 and TRBJ1-1; no clear D. V was trimmed by 1 base and J by 1 base, leaving 8 bases between them. The CDR3 totals 14 residues. Germline V lookup: CDR1 SGHRS, CDR2 YFSETQ. The CDR3 DNA follows: TGCGCCAGCAGCTTGACAGTTGCGAACACTGAAGCTTTCTTT. Its translation: CASSLTVANTEAFF.

The sample holds many counts of this clonotype. J is TRBJ1-1 and V is TRBV3-1; D not certain. V lost 5 bases and J lost 4, with 23 bases in between. The CDR3 is made up of 17 amino acids. Germline-derived CDR1 and CDR2 are LGHDT and YNNKEL (reference sequence). The CDR3 sequence: CASSMVSPISIRTEAFF. The DNA of the CDR3 is TGTGCCAGCAGCATGGTTAGTCCCATTTCAATTCGCACTGAAGCTTTCTTT. The complete variable domain, with remaining parts taken from reference TRBV3-1 and TRBJ1-1, reads DTAVSQTPKYLVTQMGNDKSIKCEQNLGHDTMYWYKQDSKKFLKIMFSYNNKELIINETVPNRFSPKSPDKAHLNLHINSLELGDSAVYFCASSMVSPISIRTEAFFGQGTRLTVV.

As concerns this clonotype: Since a far larger clone is one base different, this is likely a read error. The V gene is TRBV27, the J gene TRBJ2-7; D not certain. Matching the DNA end better, TRBJ2-5 makes the J call doubtful. This CDR3 has 11 residues. Germline-derived CDR1 and CDR2 are MNHEY and SMNVEV (reference sequence). CDR3 protein: CAGSLEETQYF. CDR3 DNA sequence: TGTGCCGGCAGCCTCGAAGAGACCCAGTACTTC.

Comments on this clonotype: This could be a read error, since a much larger clone is one nucleotide away. The rearrangement links TRBV7-3 to TRBJ2-3, with D unclear. The V end was cut by 1 base, the J end by 5 bases, with 10 bases between. The CDR3 sequence is 14 residues long. Per germline, CDR1 SGHTA and CDR2 FQGTGA. The CDR3 reads CASSLRGLVDTQYF. CDR3 coding DNA: TGTGCCAGCAGCTTAAGAGGTCTAGTAGATACGCAGTATTTT.